The 14 T cell receptor beta chains below all came from one sample that was sequenced in a study of OX40 agonist ivuxolimab in advanced cancers. The assay was immunoSEQ multiplex PCR, and TCRdb's table has in-frame clones only and misses some. The table lists approximately 90,000 clones, around 82% of them singletons. Source: CD4+ or CD8+ T cells sorted from blood, taken in a trial of the OX40 agonist ivuxolimab. Receptors were obtained from an adult with an advanced solid tumor such as melanoma, head and neck, liver or kidney cancer.

This chain joins TRBV5-1 and TRBJ2-3; 7 nucleotides match TRBD2. V shed 6 bases and J 5 bases; nucleotides not matched to a gene: 9. CDR1 and CDR2 from the germline V gene are SGHRS and YFSETQ. The CDR3 has 14 amino acids. Written as DNA, the CDR3 is TGCGCCAGCAATGAGGGAGGGCCTATAGATACGCAGTATTTT. Translated, it gives CASNEGGPIDTQYF.

This clone was counted once. The rearrangement uses TRBV29-1 and TRBJ2-1, with D perhaps given as TRBD1 or TRBD2 (5 bases each). The CDR3 contains 14 residues. The V end was cut by 8 bases, the J end by 4 bases, with 18 bases between. CDR1 is SQVTM and CDR2 is ANQGSEA in the germline V gene. CDR3 nucleotides: TGCAGCCCGTTCCGTGTGGGACCATACAATGAGCAGTTCTTC. This codes for CSPFRVGPYNEQFF.

The gene calls are TRBV28 and TRBJ2-7, with 11 bases matching TRBD2. The CDR3 runs to 19 residues. Trimming at V came to 5 bases and at J to 0 bases, leaving 15 bases not matched to a gene. Germline CDR1 is MDHEN and CDR2 is SYDVKM. CDR3 residues: CASSHFGILAGGFSYEQYF. As DNA, the CDR3 is TGTGCCAGCAGTCACTTCGGGATTCTAGCGGGAGGTTTCTCCTACGAGCAGTACTTC.

The chain carries TRBV7-2 and TRBJ2-3; a weak D match, TRBD1 (6 bases). The germline V gene has CDR1 SGHTA and CDR2 FQGNSA. The CDR3 has 14 residues. The ends were cut back, 5 bases at V and 2 bases at J, with 11 bases in the middle. The CDR3 nucleotides read TGTGCCAGCAGCCGGACAGTATACACAGATACGCAGTATTTT. Translation: CASSRTVYTDTQYF.

V and J are TRBV6-5 and TRBJ1-3; unclear D gene. In germline, CDR1 is MNHEY, CDR2 SVGAGI. The CDR3 is made up of 14 amino acids. V was cut by 5 bases and J by 1 base, with 9 bases left in between. The CDR3 nucleotides are TGTGCCAGCAGTCCCGACACATCTGGAAACACCATATATTTT. This translates into CASSPDTSGNTIYF.

This chain links TRBV25-1 with TRBJ2-7, with D possibly being TRBD1 (5 bases). The V and J ends lost 1 base and 6 bases respectively, with 13 bases between them. CDR3 length: 14 residues. Germline assignment: CDR1 MGHDK and CDR2 SYGVNS. In nucleotides, the CDR3 is TGTGCCAGCAGTGAATCTATCCTTGGGGCCGAGCAGTACTTC. This encodes CASSESILGAEQYF.

Details on this clone: The conserved closing phenylalanine or tryptophan is absent in this CDR3, likely reflecting a read error. The limits of the CDR3 on the DNA are not certain, so only TCRdb's listed CDR3 is given. The V gene is TRBV30, the J gene TRBJ2-7; TRBD1, the table's D call, was not compared with the DNA. Germline V CDR1 and CDR2: GTSNPN, SVGIG (reference sequence). The CDR3 comprises 11 residues, both ends counted. CDR3: CAWSVGDSPRL.

The chain uses TRBV10-1 and TRBJ2-1, with D possibly being TRBD2 (6 bases). Trimming removed 5 bases at V and 6 bases at J, with 14 bases between. In germline, CDR1 is WNHNN, CDR2 SYGVQD (reference sequence). The CDR3 sequence is 14 residues long. The DNA of the CDR3 is TGCGCCAGCAGTCGACTAGGTTCGGGCAATGAGCAGTTCTTC. Translated, it gives CASSRLGSGNEQFF.

The V gene is TRBV25-1, the J gene TRBJ2-7; D could derive from TRBD1 or TRBD2 (6 bases each). Germline V CDR1 and CDR2: MGHDK, SYGVNS. Trimming left V 2 bases short and J 3 bases short, with 17 bases between. The CDR3 has 16 residues. CDR3 in amino acids: CASSEAKFAGHYEQYF. CDR3 DNA sequence: TGTGCCAGCAGTGAAGCTAAGTTTGCGGGACACTACGAGCAGTACTTC.

J is TRBJ2-2 and V is TRBV11-3, with a tentative D call TRBD1 (7 bases). Per the germline V gene, CDR1 is SGHNT and CDR2 is YENEEA. The germline V and J ends were trimmed by 4 bases and 5 bases, with 14 bases remaining between them. This CDR3 region has 15 residues. CDR3 region: CASSSNRGGTGELFF. DNA of the CDR3: TGTGCCAGCAGCTCCAACAGGGGAGGTACCGGGGAGCTGTTTTTT.

The chain couples TRBV29-1 to TRBJ2-1; D uncertain. In germline, CDR1 is SQVTM, CDR2 ANQGSEA. The CDR3 is 12 residues long. V was clipped by 8 bases and J by 3 bases, with 11 bases between them. The CDR3 here is CSSRTGYNEQFF. CDR3 DNA sequence: TGCAGCTCCCGGACCGGCTACAATGAGCAGTTCTTC.

As regards this clone: The junction departs from germline at one end; a sequencing error may be responsible. V is TRBV6-1 and J is TRBJ2-1; D is ambiguous. Germline CDR1 MNHNS, CDR2 SASEGT. The CDR3 loop spans 12 amino acids. The CDR3 DNA follows: TGTGCCAGCAGTGAAGCGTTGGACCCAGCTGTCTTC. Its translation: CASSEALDPAVF.

The J gene is TRBJ2-1, the V gene TRBV27; TRBD2 matches at 7 bases. Looked up from germline, CDR1 is MNHEY and CDR2 is SMNVEV (reference sequence). This CDR3 is 11 amino acids long. V was pared by 3 bases and J by 14 bases, with 4 bases of the junction left unmatched. Written as DNA, the CDR3 is TGTGCCAGCAGTTTTAGACGGGAGGAGTTCTTC. Translated, it gives CASSFRREEFF.

The chain uses TRBV5-6 and TRBJ2-7; weak D call: TRBD2 (6 bases). Germline V lookup: CDR1 SGHDT, CDR2 YYEEEE. Deletions cut 4 bases from V and 4 bases from J, with 18 bases between. The CDR3 extends over 15 amino acids. CDR3 sequence: CASSPSGGTIYEQYF. CDR3 nucleotide sequence: TGTGCCAGCAGCCCCTCCGGCGGGACCATTTACGAGCAGTACTTC.